A single sample is the source of the 31 T cell receptor beta chains below, sequenced in a study of blood T cell repertoires in COVID-19 (dated by TCRdb to about 2020). The receptor library was made with the immunoSEQ multiplex PCR assay. Sourced from immuneACCESS, this table was stored by TCRdb with only in-frame sequences that have V and J called. A share of the clones is absent; for the studies checked, an unresolved V gene accounts for under half, and the remainder has no known explanation. Across this sample there are roughly 70,000 clones, with 75% to 95% seen only once. The ten largest account for 6.9% of the sample. Sequences were obtained from peripheral blood. The receptors come from a human donor in a cohort sampled during active COVID-19.

The genes are TRBV28 and TRBJ1-5, with a tentative D call TRBD1 (5 bases). Trimming removed 11 bases at V and 13 bases at J, with 18 bases between. The CDR3 has 11 residues. Germline assignment: CDR1 MDHEN and CDR2 SYDVKM. CDR3 region: CALGAPHRQHF. In DNA form, the CDR3 reads TGTGCCCTCGGCGCTCCTCACAGGCAGCATTTT.

This chain connects TRBV18 to TRBJ2-2, with 7 bases aligning to TRBD1. This CDR3 is built from 16 residues. J was trimmed by 6 bases and V by 5 bases; bases with no gene match: 12. Germline V gene lookup returns CDR1 KGHSH and CDR2 LQKENI. CDR3: CASSSGRQGGAGELFF. CDR3 in DNA: TGTGCCAGCTCATCTGGACGACAGGGCGGCGCCGGGGAGCTGTTTTTT.

The chain is built from TRBV9 and TRBJ1-1, with D possibly TRBD1 on 6 matching bases. The V gene's germline CDR1 is SGDLS and CDR2 YYNGEE. This CDR3 is built from 15 residues. The V end lost 4 bases, the J end lost 1 base, and 14 bases lay between the germline ends. The CDR3 protein is CASSRGAGGNTEAFF. The CDR3 nucleotides read TGTGCCAGCAGCCGGGGGGCCGGGGGGAACACTGAAGCTTTCTTT.

This chain joins TRBV12-3 or TRBV12-4 and TRBJ1-1; TRBD1 is a possible D gene (6 bases). V lost 6 bases, J lost 9 bases, and 11 bases lay in between. The CDR3 sequence is 11 residues long. The CDR3 DNA follows: TGTGCCAGCAGACTCGACAGGAAAGCTTTCTTT. This codes for CASRLDRKAFF.

The J gene is TRBJ1-5, the V gene TRBV18, with TRBD1 identical over 7 bases. The CDR3 covers 16 residues. Germline-derived CDR1 and CDR2 are KGHSH and LQKENI. V dropped 2 bases and J dropped 0; count of bases not matched to a gene: 4. The CDR3: CASSPTGAGSNQPQHF. Here the CDR3 DNA reads TGTGCCAGCTCACCAACAGGGGCCGGTAGCAATCAGCCCCAGCATTTT. Full variable domain (rest looked up from reference TRBV18 and TRBJ1-5): NAGVMQNPRHLVRRRGQEARLRCSPMKGHSHVYWYRQLPEEGLKFMVYLQKENIIDESGMPKERFSAEFPKEGPSILRIQQVVRGDSAAYFCASSPTGAGSNQPQHFGDGTRLSIL.

The chain recombines TRBV5-1 with TRBJ2-7; TRBD1 matches 8 bases. This CDR3 is built from 13 residues. The germline V gene encodes CDR1 SGHRS and CDR2 YFSETQ. Germline trimming cut 4 bases from V and 2 bases from J; bases unmatched to any gene: 2. The CDR3, as DNA: TGCGCCAGCAGCCAACAGGGGGCCTACGAGCAGTACTTC. This sequence encodes CASSQQGAYEQYF.

The gene calls are TRBV5-8 and TRBJ1-2; TRBD1 might be the D (6 bases). The V end lost 4 bases, the J end lost 5 bases, and 21 bases lay between the germline ends. Looked up from germline, CDR1 is SGHTS and CDR2 is YDEGEE. The length of the CDR3 is 16 residues. The CDR3 is CASSIPRGQHLYGYTF. The DNA for the CDR3 is TGTGCCAGCAGCATCCCCAGGGGCCAGCACCTATATGGCTACACCTTC.

The V and J genes are TRBV9 and TRBJ2-2; 8 nucleotides agree with TRBD2. The V gene end was trimmed by 6 bases and the J gene end by 7 bases; junction bases not matched to a gene: 20. CDR3 length: 18 residues. Looked up from germline, CDR1 is SGDLS and CDR2 is YYNGEE. The DNA for the CDR3 is TGTGCCAGCACCCCGGCCGGGGGGGGCCAACTAACGGGCGGGGAGCTGTTTTTT. Translation: CASTPAGGGQLTGGELFF. Using reference TRBV9 and TRBJ2-2 for the parts outside the CDR3, the full variable domain is DSGVTQTPKHLITATGQRVTLRCSPRSGDLSVYWYQQSLDQGLQFLIQYYNGEERAKGNILERFSAQQFPDLHSELNLSSLELGDSALYFCASTPAGGGQLTGGELFFGEGSRLTVL.

The V and J genes are TRBV5-5 and TRBJ1-5; D is perhaps TRBD1 (5 bases). The CDR3 runs to 15 residues. CDR1 is SGHKS, CDR2 YYEKEE, per germline (reference sequence). With 2 bases removed from V and 10 bases from J, the gap between germline ends came to 19 bases. The DNA for the CDR3 is TGTGCCAGCAGCTTTTATTGGGAGGGGCCTCGACCCCAGCATTTT. Amino acids: CASSFYWEGPRPQHF.

This clone was observed a handful of times. J is TRBJ1-2 and V is TRBV30; D remains ambiguous. The CDR3 extends over 11 amino acids. V lost 1 base to trimming and J lost 7 bases, with 7 bases between them. CDR1 is GTSNPN and CDR2 is SVGIG in the germline V gene (reference sequence). The CDR3 DNA follows: TGTGCCTGGAGTGGGCCCTTTGGCTACACCTTC. Amino acids: CAWSGPFGYTF.

The V call is TRBV15, the J call TRBJ1-3; D remains ambiguous. From germline, CDR1 is LNHNV and CDR2 YYDKDF (reference sequence). This CDR3 region has 16 residues. V lost 3 bases, J lost 2 bases, and 14 bases lay in between. The CDR3 bases are TGTGCCACCAGCAGGTCCCTCGGAGGAGCTGGAAACACCATATATTTT. Translating it yields CATSRSLGGAGNTIYF.

The chain recombines TRBV4-3 with TRBJ2-5; the D gene is possibly TRBD1 (6 bases). CDR3 length equals 15 residues. Between the trimmed V and J ends, which lost 3 bases and 3 bases, there was a span of 14 bases. CDR1 and CDR2 from the germline V gene are LGHNA and YSLEER. CDR3 protein: CASSQDSTPEETQYF. The CDR3 DNA is TGCGCCAGCAGCCAGGACAGTACCCCCGAAGAGACCCAGTACTTC.

The chain combines TRBV7-9 with TRBJ2-7; 8 nucleotides align to TRBD2. The CDR3 loop spans 15 amino acids. V lost 4 bases, J lost 2 bases, and 7 bases stayed unmatched. CDR1 and CDR2 (germline): SEHNR, FQNEAQ (reference sequence). The CDR3 nucleotides are TGTGCCAGCAGCTCCTCCCGGGGGGGAACCTACGAGCAGTACTTC. Translated, it gives CASSSSRGGTYEQYF.

The chain employs TRBV19 and TRBJ2-7, with D tentatively TRBD2 (5 bases). Germline lookup yields CDR1 LNHDA and CDR2 SQIVND (reference sequence). CDR3 length: 13 amino acids. Trimming removed 6 bases from V and 5 bases from J, with 14 bases in between. CDR3 DNA: TGTGCCAGTAGCACGGGAAACGCGAACGAGCAGTACTTC. Its translation is CASSTGNANEQYF.

The V call is TRBV11-3, the J call TRBJ2-3; 8 nucleotides match TRBD2. Trimming removed 0 bases from V and 15 bases from J; junction bases left unmatched: 8. Germline-derived CDR1 and CDR2 are SGHNT and YENEEA. This CDR3 comprises 13 residues. CDR3 coding DNA: TGTGCCAGCAGCTTAGATCCTCGCGGGGGGACCTATTTT. Translation gives CASSLDPRGGTYF.

The chain recombines TRBV19 with TRBJ1-6, with TRBD1 matching 7 bases. The trim removed 5 bases at V and 13 bases at J, leaving 14 bases unmatched. Germline V gene data show CDR1 as LNHDA and CDR2 as SQIVND (reference sequence). CDR3 length: 15 residues. CDR3 amino acids: CASSAQGQSALPLHF. CDR3 nucleotides: TGTGCCAGTAGTGCCCAGGGACAGTCTGCTCTGCCCCTCCACTTT.

The chain employs TRBV6-4 and TRBJ2-2, with TRBD1 identical over 9 bases. Germline CDR1 is MRHNA and CDR2 is SNTAGT. The trim removed 6 bases at V and 5 bases at J, leaving 4 bases unmatched. CDR3 size: 14 residues. Here the CDR3 DNA reads TGTGCCAGCAGCTTGGACAGGGGAACCGGGGAGCTGTTTTTT. Protein sequence: CASSLDRGTGELFF.

The J gene is TRBJ2-5, the V gene TRBV5-1; TRBD2 matches 11 bases. V was clipped by 2 bases and J by 5 bases; unmatched bases: 8. Germline loops: CDR1 SGHRS, CDR2 YFSETQ. This CDR3 comprises 16 residues. The DNA of the CDR3 is TGCGCCAGCAGCTTTGGTAGCGGGGGGGCCCAGGAGACCCAGTACTTC. Its protein product is CASSFGSGGAQETQYF.

The chain recombines TRBV19 with TRBJ2-4; D is possibly TRBD2 (6 bases). The ends were cut back, 6 bases at V and 2 bases at J, with 11 bases in the middle. Germline V gives CDR1 LNHDA, CDR2 SQIVND (reference sequence). This CDR3 has 14 residues. DNA for the CDR3: TGTGCCAGTAGGAACGGACTATCCAAAAACATTCAGTACTTC. It encodes CASRNGLSKNIQYF.

J is TRBJ1-5 and V is TRBV7-8, with D unclear. The V gene's germline CDR1 is SGHVS and CDR2 FQNEAQ. The CDR3 extends over 17 amino acids. The V end was cut by 3 bases, the J end by 0 bases, with 15 bases between. CDR3 amino acids: CASSFSGKGDSNQPQHF. The DNA for the CDR3 is TGTGCCAGCAGCTTCTCTGGGAAGGGAGATAGCAATCAGCCCCAGCATTTT.

The chain has TRBV5-6 and TRBJ1-2; D is ambiguous. Germline CDR1 SGHDT, CDR2 YYEEEE. The CDR3 totals 12 residues. Trimming removed 0 bases at V and 5 bases at J, with 5 bases between. The DNA of the CDR3 is TGTGCCAGCAGCTTGGCAGGTTATGGCTACACCTTC. It codes for CASSLAGYGYTF.

This chain uses TRBV19 with TRBJ1-5; D unresolved. Trimming pared 1 base from V and 5 bases from J, leaving 12 bases between. The CDR3 is made up of 15 amino acids. The germline V gene has CDR1 LNHDA and CDR2 SQIVND (reference sequence). CDR3 DNA: TGTGCCAGTAGTATAGTAAACATCGTTTATCAGCCCCAGCATTTT. Encoded protein: CASSIVNIVYQPQHF.

This clone came up a few times. The chain combines TRBV5-6 with TRBJ1-4; maybe TRBD1 (5 bases). The CDR3 totals 14 residues. Trimming took 2 bases from V and 7 from J, leaving 12 bases between them. Germline CDR1 and CDR2: SGHDT and YYEEEE. This CDR3 is CASSFSTGVEKLFF. The CDR3 DNA reads as TGTGCCAGCAGCTTCTCAACAGGTGTTGAAAAACTGTTTTTT.

V is TRBV25-1 and J is TRBJ2-3, with D tentatively TRBD2 (5 bases). CDR3 length: 16 residues. Trimming removed 1 base from V and 3 bases from J, with 14 bases in between. Germline assignment: CDR1 MGHDK and CDR2 SYGVNS. For the CDR3, the DNA is TGTGCCAGCAGTGAATTTCGAGGTGGCGGGACAGATACGCAGTATTTT. Protein product: CASSEFRGGGTDTQYF.

The V call is TRBV7-6, the J call TRBJ2-3; the D gene is possibly TRBD1 (6 bases). This CDR3 contains 17 residues. V was trimmed by 3 bases and J by 2 bases, leaving 18 bases between them. The germline V gene has CDR1 SGHVS and CDR2 FNYEAQ. The CDR3 region is CASSLRPRDRLTDTQYF. The CDR3 DNA reads as TGTGCCAGCAGCTTGCGACCGCGAGACAGGCTCACAGATACGCAGTATTTT.

The V call is TRBV18, the J call TRBJ2-5; the D is unclear. CDR1 and CDR2 (germline): KGHSH, LQKENI. V was shortened by 3 bases and J by 2 bases, with 4 bases between the two germline ends. The CDR3 has 12 amino acids. The CDR3 spells CASSPTQETQYF. CDR3 DNA sequence: TGTGCCAGCTCACCGACTCAAGAGACCCAGTACTTC.

The chain uses TRBV5-1 and TRBJ1-5; 7 bases fit TRBD1. The germline V gene encodes CDR1 SGHRS and CDR2 YFSETQ. V trimming: 0 bases; J trimming: 3 bases; junction bases outside the gene matches: 3. The CDR3 is 15 residues long. The CDR3 reads CASSLDRGANQPQHF. As DNA, the CDR3 is TGCGCCAGCAGCTTGGACAGGGGCGCCAATCAGCCCCAGCATTTT.

The rearrangement joins TRBV7-2 to TRBJ2-2, with unresolved D. V lost 2 bases, J lost 0 bases, and 10 bases lay in between. The length of the CDR3 is 16 residues. Germline CDR1 and CDR2: SGHTA and FQGNSA. The DNA of the CDR3 is TGTGCCAGCAGCTTACCTTCACTCGCGAACACCGGGGAGCTGTTTTTT. This sequence encodes CASSLPSLANTGELFF.

V gene TRBV7-2 combines with J gene TRBJ2-1, with 8 bases that match TRBD2. The CDR3 runs 14 residues. The junction had 9 bases not matched to a gene; V was cut back by 5 bases and J by 9 bases. The germline V gene has CDR1 SGHTA and CDR2 FQGNSA. CDR3 DNA: TGTGCCAGCAGCATTAGCGGGGTCCTAGGTGAGCAGTTCTTC. Translation gives CASSISGVLGEQFF.

This clone came up once. The chain has TRBV4-2 and TRBJ1-5, with D uncertain. From germline, CDR1 is LGHNA and CDR2 YNFKEQ. V was cut by 3 bases and J by 0 bases, with 9 bases left in between. The CDR3 has 15 residues. The chain's CDR3 is CASSHGRDSNQPQHF. In DNA, the CDR3 is TGTGCCAGCAGCCACGGACGGGATAGCAATCAGCCCCAGCATTTT.

The CDR3 region is CASSARQGSPSTDTQYF. The CDR3 coding sequence is TGTGCCAGTAGTGCCAGGCAGGGATCCCCCAGCACAGATACGCAGTATTTT. V is TRBV19 and J is TRBJ2-3; D is perhaps TRBD1 (5 bases). CDR3 length: 17 residues. Trimming took 5 bases from V and 0 from J, leaving 18 bases between them. CDR1 is LNHDA and CDR2 is SQIVND in the germline V gene (reference sequence).